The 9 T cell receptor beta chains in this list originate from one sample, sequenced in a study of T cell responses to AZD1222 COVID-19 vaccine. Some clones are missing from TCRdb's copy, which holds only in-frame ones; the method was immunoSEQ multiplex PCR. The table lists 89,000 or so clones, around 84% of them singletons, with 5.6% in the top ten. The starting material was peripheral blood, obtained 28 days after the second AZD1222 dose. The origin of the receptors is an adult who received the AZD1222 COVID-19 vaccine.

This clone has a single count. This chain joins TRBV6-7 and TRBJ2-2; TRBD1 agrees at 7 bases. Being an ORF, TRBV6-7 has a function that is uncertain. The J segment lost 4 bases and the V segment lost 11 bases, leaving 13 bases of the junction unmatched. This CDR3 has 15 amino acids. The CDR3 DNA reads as TGTGCCTCCAATCACAGGGGAAGGGGCACCGGGGAGCTGTTTTTT. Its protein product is CASNHRGRGTGELFF.

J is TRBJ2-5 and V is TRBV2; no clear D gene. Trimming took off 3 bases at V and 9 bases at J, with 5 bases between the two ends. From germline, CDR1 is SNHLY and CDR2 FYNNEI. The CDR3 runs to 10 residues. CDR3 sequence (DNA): TGTGCCAGCAGTGATCTGGCCCAGTACTTC. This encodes CASSDLAQYF.

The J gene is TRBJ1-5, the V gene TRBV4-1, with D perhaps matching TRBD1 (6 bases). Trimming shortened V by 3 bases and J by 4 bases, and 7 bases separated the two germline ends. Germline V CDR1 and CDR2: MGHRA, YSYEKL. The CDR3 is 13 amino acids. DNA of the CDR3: TGCGCCAGCAGCCACGGACAGAATCAGCCCCAGCATTTT. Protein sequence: CASSHGQNQPQHF.

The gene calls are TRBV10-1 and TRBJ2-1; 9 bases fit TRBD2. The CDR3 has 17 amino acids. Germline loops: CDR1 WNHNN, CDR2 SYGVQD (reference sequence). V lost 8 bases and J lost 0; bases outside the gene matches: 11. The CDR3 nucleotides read TGCGCCAGCTCCAGGAGTAGCGGGGGTCGCTCCTACAATGAGCAGTTCTTC. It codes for CASSRSSGGRSYNEQFF.

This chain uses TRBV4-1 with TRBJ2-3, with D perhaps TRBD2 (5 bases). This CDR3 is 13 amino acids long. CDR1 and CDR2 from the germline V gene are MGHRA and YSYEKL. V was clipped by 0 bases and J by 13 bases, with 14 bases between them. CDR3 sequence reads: CASSQDRETREYF. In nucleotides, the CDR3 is TGCGCCAGCAGCCAAGATCGTGAGACGAGGGAGTATTTT.

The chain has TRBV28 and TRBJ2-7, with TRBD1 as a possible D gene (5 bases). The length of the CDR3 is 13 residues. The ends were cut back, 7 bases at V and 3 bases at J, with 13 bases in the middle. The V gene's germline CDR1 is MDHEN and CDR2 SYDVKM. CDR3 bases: TGTGCCAGCAAAAGGGGTCAAAGCTACGAGCAGTACTTC. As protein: CASKRGQSYEQYF.

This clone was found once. CDR3 bases: TGTGCCAGCAGCCCCGGGGAGGGGGGCACCGGGGAGCTGTTTTTT. Translation gives CASSPGEGGTGELFF. The chain is built from TRBV5-4 and TRBJ2-2, with a tentative D call TRBD2 (7 bases). There are 15 residues in the CDR3. Germline V gene data show CDR1 as SGHNT and CDR2 as YYREEE (reference sequence). Trimming left V 4 bases short and J 4 bases short, with 14 bases between.

CDR3 coding DNA: TGTGCCAGCAGCGTAGGAGGAGGGGCCCCCTACGAGCAGTACTTC. Translated: CASSVGGGAPYEQYF. The chain has TRBV9 and TRBJ2-7, with D tentatively TRBD2 (6 bases). Trimming removed 0 bases at V and 2 bases at J, with 12 bases between. The CDR3 is 15 residues long. Germline V gene sequence: CDR1 SGDLS, CDR2 YYNGEE.

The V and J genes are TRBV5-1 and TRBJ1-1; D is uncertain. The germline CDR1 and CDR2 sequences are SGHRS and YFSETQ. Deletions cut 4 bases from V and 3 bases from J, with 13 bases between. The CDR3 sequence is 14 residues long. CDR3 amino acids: CASSRLRQDTEAFF. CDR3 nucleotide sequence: TGCGCCAGCAGCCGGTTGCGACAAGACACTGAAGCTTTCTTT.